A selection of T cell receptor beta chains follows, all from one sample in a study of graft-versus-host responses after intestinal transplantation. No antigen is known for these receptors. Assay: immunoSEQ multiplex PCR; the TCRdb copy retains only in-frame clones and omits some. The sample contains about 71,000 clones, 90% of which appear only once. The sequencing used unstimulated CD8+ T cells sorted from spleen or lymph node cells, collected before intestinal transplant. The source is a human donor who received an intestinal transplant. Each CDR3 is given with its conserved first and last residue. A D gene is named only where the DNA matches it firmly. Rows give clone size only sometimes, using once, few, many, or a class for an expanded clone.

size	V	J	D	CDR3	DNA
NA	TRBV13	TRBJ2-1	TRBD2	CASSPKERGYNNEQFF	TGTGCCAGCAGCCCCAAGGAGCGGGGATACAACAATGAGCAGTTCTTC
NA	TRBV28	TRBJ2-5	TRBD2	CASSLLAGGRETQYF	TGTGCCAGCAGTTTGTTGGCGGGGGGTCGGGAGACCCAGTACTTC
NA	TRBV5-1	TRBJ2-7	TRBD1	CASRPGTGSSEQYF	TGCGCCAGCAGACCCGGGACAGGGTCTAGCGAGCAGTACTTC
once	TRBV5-1	TRBJ2-5	TRBD2	CASSFGTSGGIQETQYF	TGCGCCAGCAGCTTCGGGACTAGCGGGGGGATCCAAGAGACCCAGTACTTC
NA	TRBV6-5	TRBJ2-7	TRBD2	CASSYSRGSSYEQYF	TGTGCCAGCAGTTACTCGCGGGGGAGCTCCTACGAGCAGTACTTC
NA	TRBV15	TRBJ1-5	TRBD1	CATSPSRDSDQPQHF	TGTGCCACCAGCCCTTCCCGGGACAGTGATCAGCCCCAGCATTTT
NA	TRBV19	TRBJ2-2	TRBD2	CASTVGGTGELFF	TGTGCCAGTACCGTGGGGGGGACCGGGGAGCTGTTTTTT
NA	TRBV19	TRBJ1-1	NA	CASSIGAANTEAFF	TGTGCCAGTAGTATAGGGGCAGCCAACACTGAAGCTTTCTTT
NA	TRBV7-8	TRBJ2-7	NA	CASSLGGQGPYEQYF	TGTGCCAGCAGCTTAGGTGGGCAGGGGCCCTACGAGCAGTACTTC
few	TRBV19	TRBJ2-2	NA	CASRPGVGELFF	TGTGCCAGTAGGCCAGGGGTCGGGGAGCTGTTTTTT
NA	TRBV7-9	TRBJ2-1	NA	CASSLGAYEQFF	TGTGCCAGCAGCTTAGGGGCATATGAGCAGTTCTTC
NA	TRBV7-3	TRBJ1-3	TRBD1	CASSPDRGGNTIYF	TGTGCCAGCAGCCCAGACAGGGGAGGAAACACCATATATTTT
NA	TRBV7-9	TRBJ2-7	TRBD1	CASSRQGADEQYF	TGTGCCAGCAGTCGACAGGGGGCCGACGAGCAGTACTTC
NA	TRBV19	TRBJ1-6	NA	CASNAAGGGSPLHF	TGTGCCAGTAACGCGGCCGGCGGAGGTTCACCCCTCCACTTT
NA	TRBV4-2	TRBJ2-7	NA	CASSQALGTYEQYF	TGTGCCAGCAGCCAAGCTCTGGGCACCTACGAGCAGTACTTC
few	TRBV7-6	TRBJ2-5	TRBD2	CASSPGGSGGHETQYF	TGTGCCAGCAGCCCAGGGGGTAGCGGGGGCCACGAGACCCAGTACTTC
NA	TRBV13	TRBJ2-5	TRBD2	CASSFTSDEETQYF	TGTGCCAGCAGCTTTACTAGCGACGAAGAGACCCAGTACTTC
once	TRBV7-9	TRBJ2-5	TRBD1	CASSLGTGEETQYF	TGTGCCAGCAGCTTAGGGACAGGGGAAGAGACCCAGTACTTC
few	TRBV5-6	TRBJ1-6	NA	CASSFGSSYNSPLHF	TGTGCCAGCAGCTTTGGGAGCTCCTATAATTCACCCCTCCACTTT
NA	TRBV2	TRBJ2-7	TRBD1	CASSERQGRYEQYF	TGTGCCAGCAGTGAGAGACAGGGCCGCTACGAGCAGTACTTC
once	TRBV27	TRBJ2-1	NA	CASSLSTGSRRSYNEQFF	TGTGCCAGCAGTTTATCGACAGGAAGCCGACGATCCTACAATGAGCAGTTCTTC
NA	TRBV4-2	TRBJ2-7	TRBD2	CASSQIAGSLYEQYF	TGTGCCAGCAGCCAAATAGCGGGGAGCCTGTACGAGCAGTACTTC
NA	TRBV29-1	TRBJ1-2	NA	CSVGSRDTVLYGYTF	TGCAGCGTTGGGTCCAGGGACACTGTTCTATATGGCTACACCTTC
few	TRBV5-6	TRBJ1-2	NA	CASSLGLAQANYGYTF	TGTGCCAGCAGCTTGGGGCTGGCACAGGCTAACTATGGCTACACCTTC
NA	TRBV4-1	TRBJ2-7	NA	CASSQDRGYEQYF	TGCGCCAGCAGCCAAGATAGGGGTTACGAGCAGTACTTC
few	TRBV20-1	TRBJ1-1	TRBD1	CSAWTGGEAFF	TGCAGTGCATGGACAGGCGGTGAAGCTTTCTTT
NA	TRBV11-2	TRBJ2-1	TRBD2	CASSLGGGAVNEQFF	TGTGCCAGCAGCTTAGGCGGGGGGGCCGTCAATGAGCAGTTCTTC
NA	TRBV10-2	TRBJ1-2	NA	CASSESGADYGYTF	TGCGCCAGCAGTGAGTCGGGAGCAGACTATGGCTACACCTTC